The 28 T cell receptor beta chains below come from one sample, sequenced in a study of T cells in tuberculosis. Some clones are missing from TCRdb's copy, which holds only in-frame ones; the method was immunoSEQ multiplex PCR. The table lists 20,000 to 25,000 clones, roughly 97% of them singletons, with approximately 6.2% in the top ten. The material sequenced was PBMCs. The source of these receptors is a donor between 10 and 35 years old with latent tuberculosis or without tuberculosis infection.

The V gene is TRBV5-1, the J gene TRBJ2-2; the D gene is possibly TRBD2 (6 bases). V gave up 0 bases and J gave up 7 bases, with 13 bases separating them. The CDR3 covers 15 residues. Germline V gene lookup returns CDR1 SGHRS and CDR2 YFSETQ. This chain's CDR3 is CASSLVPGAIGELFF. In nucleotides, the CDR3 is TGCGCCAGCAGCTTGGTTCCGGGAGCGATCGGGGAGCTGTTTTTT.

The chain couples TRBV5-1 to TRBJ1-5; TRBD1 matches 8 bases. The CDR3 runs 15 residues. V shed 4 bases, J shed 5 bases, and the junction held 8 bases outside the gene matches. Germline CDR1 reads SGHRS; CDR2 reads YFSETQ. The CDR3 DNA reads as TGCGCCAGCAGCCTAGGACAGGGTAGGCATCAGCCCCAGCATTTT. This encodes CASSLGQGRHQPQHF.

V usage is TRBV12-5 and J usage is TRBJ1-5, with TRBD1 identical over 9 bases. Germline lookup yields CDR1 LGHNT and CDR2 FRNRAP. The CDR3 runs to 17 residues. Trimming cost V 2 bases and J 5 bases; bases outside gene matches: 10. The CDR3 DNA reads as TGTGCTAGTGGTTTGAAGCCGGGACAGGGTTATCATCAGCCCCAGCATTTT. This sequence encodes CASGLKPGQGYHQPQHF. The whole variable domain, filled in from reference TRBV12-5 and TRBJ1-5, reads DARVTQTPRHKVTEMGQEVTMRCQPILGHNTVFWYRQTMMQGLELLAYFRNRAPLDDSGMPKDRFSAEMPDATLATLKIQPSEPRDSAVYFCASGLKPGQGYHQPQHFGDGTRLSIL.

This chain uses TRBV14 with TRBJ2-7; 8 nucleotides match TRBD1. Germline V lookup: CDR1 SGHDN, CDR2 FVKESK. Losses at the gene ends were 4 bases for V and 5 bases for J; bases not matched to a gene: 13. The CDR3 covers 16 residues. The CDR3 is CASSPISRTGLDEQYF. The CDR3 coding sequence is TGTGCCAGCAGCCCAATATCTCGGACAGGGTTGGACGAGCAGTACTTC.

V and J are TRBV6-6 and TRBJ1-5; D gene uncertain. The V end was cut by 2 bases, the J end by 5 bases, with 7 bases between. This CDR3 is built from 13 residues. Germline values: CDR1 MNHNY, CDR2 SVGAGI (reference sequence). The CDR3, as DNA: TGTGCCAGCAGTTACGGGCGAGATCAGCCCCAGCATTTT. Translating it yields CASSYGRDQPQHF.

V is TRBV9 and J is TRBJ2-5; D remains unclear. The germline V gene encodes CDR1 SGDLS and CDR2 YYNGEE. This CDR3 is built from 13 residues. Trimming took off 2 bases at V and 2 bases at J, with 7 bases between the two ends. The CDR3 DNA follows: TGTGCCAGCAGCGTCGAGAATCAAGAGACCCAGTACTTC. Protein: CASSVENQETQYF.

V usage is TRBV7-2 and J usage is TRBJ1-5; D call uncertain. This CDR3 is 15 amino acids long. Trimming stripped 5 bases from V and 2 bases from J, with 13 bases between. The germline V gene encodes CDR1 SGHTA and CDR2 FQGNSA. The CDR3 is CASSQGGGGNQPQHF. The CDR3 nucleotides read TGTGCCAGCAGCCAAGGTGGCGGGGGCAATCAGCCCCAGCATTTT.

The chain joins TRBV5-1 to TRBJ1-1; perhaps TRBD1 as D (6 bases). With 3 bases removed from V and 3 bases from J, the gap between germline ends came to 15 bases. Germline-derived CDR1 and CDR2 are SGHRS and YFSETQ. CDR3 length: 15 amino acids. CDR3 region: CASSYKQGEDTEAFF. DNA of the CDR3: TGCGCCAGCAGCTATAAACAGGGCGAAGACACTGAAGCTTTCTTT.

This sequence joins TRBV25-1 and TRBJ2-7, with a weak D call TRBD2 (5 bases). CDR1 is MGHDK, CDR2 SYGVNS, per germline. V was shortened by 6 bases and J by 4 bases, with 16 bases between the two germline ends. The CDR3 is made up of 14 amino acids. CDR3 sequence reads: CASSGFRTSYEQYF. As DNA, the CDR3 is TGTGCCAGCAGCGGCTTCCGGACTTCTTACGAGCAGTACTTC.

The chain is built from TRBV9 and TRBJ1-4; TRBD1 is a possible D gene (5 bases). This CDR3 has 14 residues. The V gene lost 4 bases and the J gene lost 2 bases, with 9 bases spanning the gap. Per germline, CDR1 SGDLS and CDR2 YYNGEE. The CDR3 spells CASSQTVTNEKLFF. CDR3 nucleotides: TGTGCCAGCAGCCAGACAGTTACTAATGAAAAACTGTTTTTT.

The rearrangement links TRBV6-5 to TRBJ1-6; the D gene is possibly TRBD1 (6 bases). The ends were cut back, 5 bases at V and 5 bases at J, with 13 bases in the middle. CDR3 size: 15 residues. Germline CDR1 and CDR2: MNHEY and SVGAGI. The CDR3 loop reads CASSTGTRNNSPLHF. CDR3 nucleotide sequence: TGTGCCAGCAGTACCGGGACAAGAAATAATTCACCCCTCCACTTT.

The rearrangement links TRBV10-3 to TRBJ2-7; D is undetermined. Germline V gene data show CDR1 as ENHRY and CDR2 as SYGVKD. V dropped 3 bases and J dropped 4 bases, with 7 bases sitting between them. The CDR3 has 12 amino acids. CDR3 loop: CAISDGVYEQYF. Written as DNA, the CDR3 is TGTGCCATCAGTGATGGAGTGTACGAGCAGTACTTC.

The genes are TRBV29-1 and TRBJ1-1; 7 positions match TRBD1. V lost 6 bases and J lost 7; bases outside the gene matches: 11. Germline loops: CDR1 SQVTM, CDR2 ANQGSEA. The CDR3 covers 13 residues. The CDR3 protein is CSVYPTGAGEAFF. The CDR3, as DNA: TGCAGCGTCTACCCAACAGGGGCTGGTGAAGCTTTCTTT.

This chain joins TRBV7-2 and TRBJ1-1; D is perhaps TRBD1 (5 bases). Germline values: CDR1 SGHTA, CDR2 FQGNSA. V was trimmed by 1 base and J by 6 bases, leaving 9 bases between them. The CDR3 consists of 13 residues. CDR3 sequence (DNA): TGTGCCAGCAGCTTAGGCGGGGGGGCTGAAGCTTTCTTT. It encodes CASSLGGGAEAFF.

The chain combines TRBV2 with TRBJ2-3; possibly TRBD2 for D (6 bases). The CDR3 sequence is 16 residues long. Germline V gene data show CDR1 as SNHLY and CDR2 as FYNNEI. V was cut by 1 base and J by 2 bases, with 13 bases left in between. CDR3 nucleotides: TGTGCCAGCAGTGAAGTGACGGGACTTTCCACAGATACGCAGTATTTT. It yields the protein CASSEVTGLSTDTQYF.

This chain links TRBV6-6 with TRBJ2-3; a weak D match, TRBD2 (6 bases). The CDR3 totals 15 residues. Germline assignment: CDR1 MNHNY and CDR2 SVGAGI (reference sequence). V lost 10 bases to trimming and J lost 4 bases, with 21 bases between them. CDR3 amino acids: CATGRGIGFADTQYF. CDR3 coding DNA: TGTGCCACCGGCCGGGGGATTGGTTTCGCAGATACGCAGTATTTT.

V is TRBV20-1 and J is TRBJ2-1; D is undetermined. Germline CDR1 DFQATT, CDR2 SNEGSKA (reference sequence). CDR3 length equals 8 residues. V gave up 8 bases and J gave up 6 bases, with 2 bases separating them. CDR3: CSLNEQFF. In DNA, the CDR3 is TGCAGTCTCAATGAGCAGTTCTTC.

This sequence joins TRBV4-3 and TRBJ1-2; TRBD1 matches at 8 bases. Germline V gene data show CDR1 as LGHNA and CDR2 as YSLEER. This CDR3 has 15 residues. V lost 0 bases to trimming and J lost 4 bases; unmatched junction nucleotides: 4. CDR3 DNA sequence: TGCGCCAGCAGCCAAGATGTTGGACAGGGCTATGGCTACACCTTC. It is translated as CASSQDVGQGYGYTF.

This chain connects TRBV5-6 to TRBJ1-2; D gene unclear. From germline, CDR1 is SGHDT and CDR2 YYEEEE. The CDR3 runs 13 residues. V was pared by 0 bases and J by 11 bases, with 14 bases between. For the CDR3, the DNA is TGTGCCAGCAGCTTGGTAGCCCCGGGAGCGTACACCTTC. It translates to CASSLVAPGAYTF.

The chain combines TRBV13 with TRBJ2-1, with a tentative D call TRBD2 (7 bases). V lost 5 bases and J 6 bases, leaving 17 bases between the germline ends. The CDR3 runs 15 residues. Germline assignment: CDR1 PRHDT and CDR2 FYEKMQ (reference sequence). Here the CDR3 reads CASSASGGRGNEQFF. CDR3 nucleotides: TGTGCCAGCAGCGCTTCGGGGGGCCGGGGCAATGAGCAGTTCTTC.

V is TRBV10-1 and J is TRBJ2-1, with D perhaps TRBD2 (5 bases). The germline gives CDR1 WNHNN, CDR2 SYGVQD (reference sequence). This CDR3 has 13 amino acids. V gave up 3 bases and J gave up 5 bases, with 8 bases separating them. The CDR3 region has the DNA TGCGCCAGCAGTGACGGGAACAACAATGAGCAGTTCTTC. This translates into CASSDGNNNEQFF.

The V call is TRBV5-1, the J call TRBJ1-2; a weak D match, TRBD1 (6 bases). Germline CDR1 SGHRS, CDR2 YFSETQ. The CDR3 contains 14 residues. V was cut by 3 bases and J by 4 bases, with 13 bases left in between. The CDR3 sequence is CASSSPGTLYGYTF. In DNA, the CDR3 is TGCGCCAGCAGCTCCCCCGGGACACTCTATGGCTACACCTTC. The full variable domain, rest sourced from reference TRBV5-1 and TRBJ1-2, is KAGVTQTPRYLIKTRGQQVTLSCSPISGHRSVSWYQQTPGQGLQFLFEYFSETQRNKGNFPGRFSGRQFSNSRSEMNVSTLELGDSALYLCASSSPGTLYGYTFGSGTRLTVV.

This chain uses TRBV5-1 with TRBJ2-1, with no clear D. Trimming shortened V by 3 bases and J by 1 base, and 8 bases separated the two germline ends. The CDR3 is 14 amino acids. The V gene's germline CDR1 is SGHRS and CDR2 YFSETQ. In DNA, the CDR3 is TGCGCCAGCAGCTCCCCCTTGTCCTACAATGAGCAGTTCTTC. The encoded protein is CASSSPLSYNEQFF.

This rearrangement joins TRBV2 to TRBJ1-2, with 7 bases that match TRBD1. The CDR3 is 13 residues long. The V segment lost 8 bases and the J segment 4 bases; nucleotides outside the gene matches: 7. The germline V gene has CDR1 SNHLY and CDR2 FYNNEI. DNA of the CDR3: TGTGCCAGCTCGCAGGGGGGTGCCTATGGCTACACCTTC. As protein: CASSQGGAYGYTF.

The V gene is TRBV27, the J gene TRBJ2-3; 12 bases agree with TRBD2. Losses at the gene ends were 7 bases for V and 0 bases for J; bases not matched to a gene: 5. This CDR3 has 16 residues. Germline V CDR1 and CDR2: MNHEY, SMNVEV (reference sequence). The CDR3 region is CASKTSGGYSTDTQYF. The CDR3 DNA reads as TGTGCCAGCAAGACTAGCGGGGGATATAGCACAGATACGCAGTATTTT.

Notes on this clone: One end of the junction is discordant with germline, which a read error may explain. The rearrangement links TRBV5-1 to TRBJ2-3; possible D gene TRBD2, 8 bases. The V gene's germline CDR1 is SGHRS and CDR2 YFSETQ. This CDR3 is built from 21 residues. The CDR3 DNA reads TGCGCCCGCAGCTTGGGGGCCTGGGGGACAGCGGGGGCCTACCGCACAGATACGCAGTATTTT. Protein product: CARSLGAWGTAGAYRTDTQYF.

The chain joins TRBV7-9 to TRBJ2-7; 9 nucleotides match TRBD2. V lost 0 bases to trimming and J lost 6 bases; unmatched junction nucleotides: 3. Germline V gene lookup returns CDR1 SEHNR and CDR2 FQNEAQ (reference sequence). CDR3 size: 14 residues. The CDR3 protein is CASSLAAGGGEQYF. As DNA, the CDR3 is TGTGCCAGCAGCTTAGCAGCGGGGGGTGGCGAGCAGTACTTC.

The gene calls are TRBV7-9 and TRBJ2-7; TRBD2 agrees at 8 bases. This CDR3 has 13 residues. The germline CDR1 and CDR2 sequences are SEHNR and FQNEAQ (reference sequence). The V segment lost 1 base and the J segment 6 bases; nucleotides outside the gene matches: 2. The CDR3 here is CASSLGAGVEQYF. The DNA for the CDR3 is TGTGCCAGCAGCTTAGGAGCGGGGGTCGAGCAGTACTTC. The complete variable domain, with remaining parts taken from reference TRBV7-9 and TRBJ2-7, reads DTGVSQNPRHKITKRGQNVTFRCDPISEHNRLYWYRQTLGQGPEFLTYFQNEAQLEKSRLLSDRFSAERPKGSFSTLEIQRTEQGDSAMYLCASSLGAGVEQYFGPGTRLTVT.